The text below deals with one TCR beta chain. This sample was included in a study of blood T cell repertoires in COVID-19. Study-wide context: Samples taken during acute and convalescent COVID-19 were collected in the United States, Italy and Spain. T cells, B-cell-depleted T cells, or PBMCs supplied cDNA or gDNA.

The J segment lost 10 bases and the V segment lost 4 bases, leaving 21 bases of the junction unmatched. Germline V gene sequence: CDR1 LGHDT, CDR2 YNNKEL (reference sequence). This CDR3 is built from 18 residues. Authors' analysis steps: Amplification from reference gene primers served as the basis for estimated nucleated cell counts. The assay was immunoSEQ multiplex PCR, and TCRdb's table has in-frame clones only and misses some. V, J and clone size are those of that table, while D and trimming were read from the DNA. The sample comprises fewer than 65,000 clones, 80% to 90% of which are singletons, and 1.6% rests with the top ten.

The chain has TRBV3-1 (or the pseudogene TRBV3-2) and TRBJ1-2; 10 bases map to TRBD1. This sequence was found in a man between 60 and 75 years old with acute or convalescent COVID-19. The sample consisted of peripheral blood. The CDR3 region is CASSPTPGQGPPYGHYTF. CDR3 DNA sequence: TGTGCCAGCAGCCCTACTCCGGGACAGGGGCCCCCCTATGGCCACTACACCTTC.